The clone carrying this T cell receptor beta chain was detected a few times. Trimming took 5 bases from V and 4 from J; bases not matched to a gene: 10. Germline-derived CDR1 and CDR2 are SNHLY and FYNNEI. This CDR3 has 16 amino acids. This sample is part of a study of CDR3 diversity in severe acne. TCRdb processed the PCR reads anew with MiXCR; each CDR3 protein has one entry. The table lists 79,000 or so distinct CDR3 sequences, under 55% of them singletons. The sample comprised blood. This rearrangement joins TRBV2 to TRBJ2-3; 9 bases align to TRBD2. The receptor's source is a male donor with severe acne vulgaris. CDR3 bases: TGTGCCAGCAGTCAAATAGCGGGAGAGATGGCAGATACGCAGTATTTT. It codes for CASSQIAGEMADTQYF.